Listed here are 32 T cell receptor beta chains from one sample, sequenced in a study of cytomegalovirus exposure and HLA in healthy donors (dated by TCRdb to the late 2010s). To prepare the library, the immunoSEQ multiplex PCR assay was applied. The multiplex PCR relied on a mix of 60 forward primers for TCR Vbeta segments and 13 reverse primers for TCR Jbeta segments. TCRdb provides this immuneACCESS table in a form limited to in-frame rearrangements. Some clones are lacking; in checked studies, under half of them reflect an unresolved V gene, and why the rest are absent is not known. For this sample there are about 120,000 clones; over 65% appear just once. 2.5% to 3.5% of the sample goes to the ten largest clones. Sample: PBMCs. The receptor source for this set is a woman aged 40 to 49 in good health and CMV-seropositive.

The chain uses TRBV4-3 and TRBJ1-6; weak D call: TRBD1 (5 bases). Germline CDR1 is LGHNA and CDR2 is YSLEER. There are 18 residues in the CDR3. V lost 2 bases and J lost 0, with 14 bases in between. The CDR3 DNA sequence: TGCGCCAGCAGCCAAACGTTTGGGGGGAGCTCCTATAATTCACCCCTCCACTTT. This encodes CASSQTFGGSSYNSPLHF.

The gene calls are TRBV19 and TRBJ2-7; 8 bases are a match to TRBD1. The CDR3 consists of 14 residues. V gave up 3 bases and J gave up 6 bases; unmatched junction bases: 7. From germline, CDR1 is LNHDA and CDR2 SQIVND (reference sequence). CDR3 region: CASSIQGARGEQYF. CDR3 coding DNA: TGTGCCAGTAGTATCCAGGGGGCGCGAGGCGAGCAGTACTTC.

The chain uses TRBV27 and TRBJ2-2; TRBD2 matches at 13 bases. Per the germline V gene, CDR1 is MNHEY and CDR2 is SMNVEV (reference sequence). Losses at the gene ends were 2 bases for V and 3 bases for J; bases not matched to a gene: 6. The CDR3 loop spans 18 amino acids. The CDR3 protein is CASSLRGLAGQYTGELFF. As DNA, the CDR3 is TGTGCCAGCAGTTTAAGGGGACTAGCGGGGCAATACACCGGGGAGCTGTTTTTT.

This rearrangement joins TRBV5-6 to TRBJ2-1; D remains unclear. Looked up from germline, CDR1 is SGHDT and CDR2 is YYEEEE. The length of the CDR3 is 12 residues. V dropped 4 bases and J dropped 5 bases, with 7 bases sitting between them. The CDR3 bases are TGTGCCAGCAGCGTGCCTAACAATGAGCAGTTCTTC. This sequence encodes CASSVPNNEQFF.

This clone was seen a handful of times. CDR3 in DNA: TGCGCCAGCAGCCAGCGGGACCAACGCTCTGGGGCCAACGTCCTGACTTTC. Translated: CASSQRDQRSGANVLTF. This chain connects TRBV4-1 to TRBJ2-6; D is perhaps TRBD2 (6 bases). The V end lost 3 bases, the J end lost 0 bases, and 12 bases lay between the germline ends. The CDR3 length is 17 residues. Germline V gene lookup returns CDR1 MGHRA and CDR2 YSYEKL.

Points on this clone: A single base separates this from a much larger clone, so it may be a read error. The V and J genes are TRBV7-9 and TRBJ1-5; 9 bases are shared with TRBD1. The CDR3 contains 14 residues. Unmatched junction bases numbered 4, after V lost 10 bases and J lost 0 bases. Germline values: CDR1 SEHNR, CDR2 FQNEAQ (reference sequence). The CDR3 region is CATWTGDSNQPQHF. The CDR3 bases are TGTGCCACCTGGACAGGGGATAGCAATCAGCCCCAGCATTTT. Based on the CDR3 plus reference TRBV7-9 and TRBJ1-5, the full variable domain is DTGVSQNPRHKITKRGQNVTFRCDPISEHNRLYWYRQTLGQGPEFLTYFQNEAQLEKSRLLSDRFSAERPKGSFSTLEIQRTEQGDSAMYLCATWTGDSNQPQHFGDGTRLSIL.

The J gene is TRBJ2-2, the V gene TRBV6-1; D is unclear. CDR1 is MNHNS and CDR2 is SASEGT in the germline V gene. The CDR3 spans 13 residues. Between the trimmed V and J ends, which lost 8 bases and 7 bases, there was a span of 14 bases. The CDR3 DNA is TGTGCCAGCTTCAACATCGTAAACGGGGAGCTGTTTTTT. Protein: CASFNIVNGELFF.

The rearrangement uses TRBV30 and TRBJ1-6; possibly TRBD1 for D (5 bases). The germline V gene has CDR1 GTSNPN and CDR2 SVGIG (reference sequence). The V end lost 2 bases, the J end lost 8 bases, and 13 bases lay between the germline ends. The CDR3 runs to 14 residues. The DNA for the CDR3 is TGTGCCTGGAGTCTCACGGTAGGGGATTCACCCCTCCACTTT. It specifies CAWSLTVGDSPLHF. Full variable domain (remainder filled in from reference TRBV30 and TRBJ1-6): SQTIHQWPATLVQPVGSPLSLECTVEGTSNPNLYWYRQAAGRGLQLLFYSVGIGQISSEVPQNLSASRPQDRQFILSSKKLLLSDSGFYLCAWSLTVGDSPLHFGNGTRLTVT.

This rearrangement joins TRBV14 to TRBJ2-7; no firm D call. The CDR3 spans 12 residues. The germline CDR1 and CDR2 sequences are SGHDN and FVKESK. Deletions cut 3 bases from V and 3 bases from J, with 6 bases between. CDR3 bases: TGTGCCAGCAGCCATGGTAGCTACGAGCAGTACTTC. Translating it yields CASSHGSYEQYF.

The CDR3 reads CATTEPGQGAGELFF. The CDR3 region has the DNA TGTGCCACCACCGAGCCGGGACAGGGTGCCGGGGAGCTGTTTTTT. The chain couples TRBV15 to TRBJ2-2, with TRBD1 matching 9 bases. The CDR3 is 15 amino acids. Germline V gene sequence: CDR1 LNHNV, CDR2 YYDKDF (reference sequence). V shed 7 bases, J shed 6 bases, and the junction held 9 bases outside the gene matches.

This chain joins TRBV6-1 and TRBJ2-3; TRBD2 aligns across 7 bases. Germline lookup yields CDR1 MNHNS and CDR2 SASEGT. V shed 8 bases, J shed 4 bases, and the junction held 9 bases outside the gene matches. This CDR3 comprises 14 residues. The CDR3, as DNA: TGTGCCAGCCGGTCGGGAGGAGTATCAGATACGCAGTATTTT. Its translation: CASRSGGVSDTQYF.

The rearrangement uses TRBV29-1 and TRBJ1-1; no firm D call. This CDR3 is built from 13 residues. Trimming removed 3 bases from V and 0 bases from J, with 8 bases in between. The germline gives CDR1 SQVTM, CDR2 ANQGSEA. This CDR3 reads CSVDQNMNTEAFF. As DNA, the CDR3 is TGCAGCGTTGATCAGAACATGAACACTGAAGCTTTCTTT. The full variable domain, in which reference TRBV29-1 and TRBJ1-1 provide the parts outside the CDR3, is SAVISQKPSRDICQRGTSLTIQCQVDSQVTMMFWYRQQPGQSLTLIATANQGSEATYESGFVIDKFPISRPNLTFSTLTVSNMSPEDSSIYLCSVDQNMNTEAFFGQGTRLTVV.

The rearrangement uses TRBV10-3 and TRBJ2-3; 9 bases agree with TRBD2. CDR3 length equals 16 residues. The V gene's germline CDR1 is ENHRY and CDR2 SYGVKD. The trim removed 4 bases at V and 0 bases at J, leaving 5 bases unmatched. In DNA form, the CDR3 reads TGTGCCATCAGTGCCTCCAGCGGGGGGAGCACAGATACGCAGTATTTT. Translating it yields CAISASSGGSTDTQYF.

This clone has a handful of counts. V usage is TRBV7-3 and J usage is TRBJ1-6; maybe TRBD1 (5 bases). V lost 5 bases, J lost 9 bases, and 14 bases lay in between. The germline V gene encodes CDR1 SGHTA and CDR2 FQGTGA. CDR3 size: 14 residues. The CDR3 loop is CASSPGVLASPLHF. DNA of the CDR3: TGTGCCAGCAGCCCGGGGGTTCTAGCTTCACCCCTCCACTTT.

The rearrangement uses TRBV10-1 and TRBJ2-3; 13 bases fit TRBD2. Germline V gene data show CDR1 as WNHNN and CDR2 as SYGVQD (reference sequence). This CDR3 has 16 amino acids. The junction had 7 bases not matched to a gene; V was cut back by 8 bases and J by 2 bases. The CDR3 DNA reads as TGCGCCAGCCCCACTAGCGGGAGGGCTCTCACAGATACGCAGTATTTT. It translates to CASPTSGRALTDTQYF.

This sequence joins TRBV6-1 and TRBJ1-5, with TRBD1 matching 7 bases. The CDR3 spans 16 residues. J gave up 7 bases and V 3 bases, and 12 bases lay outside the gene matches. Germline CDR1 MNHNS, CDR2 SASEGT. The CDR3 is CASSDLRGEGGQPQHF. For the CDR3, the DNA is TGTGCCAGCAGTGATTTGCGGGGCGAAGGGGGCCAGCCCCAGCATTTT.

J is TRBJ1-1 and V is TRBV5-1; possibly TRBD1 for D (5 bases). The V gene's germline CDR1 is SGHRS and CDR2 YFSETQ. The CDR3 extends over 14 amino acids. V lost 4 bases and J lost 0, with 10 bases in between. The DNA of the CDR3 is TGCGCCAGCAGCCTGACAGACATGAACACTGAAGCTTTCTTT. Residues: CASSLTDMNTEAFF.

The chain employs TRBV7-9 and TRBJ2-1; 13 positions agree with TRBD2. This CDR3 is 15 amino acids long. V was pared by 4 bases and J by 8 bases, with 5 bases of the junction left unmatched. Germline V gene lookup returns CDR1 SEHNR and CDR2 FQNEAQ (reference sequence). CDR3 DNA: TGTGCCAGCAGCTCCGGGACTAGCGGGAATGATGAGCAGTTCTTC. This sequence encodes CASSSGTSGNDEQFF.

V and J are TRBV18 and TRBJ1-2; unclear D gene. In germline, CDR1 is KGHSH, CDR2 LQKENI. Trimming took 6 bases from V and 2 from J, leaving 13 bases between them. The CDR3 extends over 14 amino acids. CDR3 residues: CASSEGRPNYGYTF. In DNA form, the CDR3 reads TGTGCCAGCTCGGAGGGCCGCCCAAACTATGGCTACACCTTC.

In its sample, this clone was seen once. V gene TRBV6-5 combines with J gene TRBJ2-2; no clear D gene. The CDR3 sequence is 12 residues long. The ends were cut back, 5 bases at V and 6 bases at J, with 7 bases in the middle. Germline assignment: CDR1 MNHEY and CDR2 SVGAGI. CDR3 nucleotides: TGTGCCAGCAGTGAGTTGCCCGGGGAGCTGTTTTTT. Encoded protein: CASSELPGELFF.

The CDR3 coding sequence is TGCGCCAGCAGCTTGGAACAGTTCTCCTACAATGAGCAGTTCTTC. Its protein product is CASSLEQFSYNEQFF. The chain has TRBV5-1 and TRBJ2-1; no definite D call. V was cut by 0 bases and J by 0 bases, with 7 bases left in between. The CDR3 spans 15 residues. CDR1 is SGHRS, CDR2 YFSETQ, per germline.

The chain is built from TRBV7-9 and TRBJ2-5; possible D gene TRBD1, 6 bases. Trimming stripped 5 bases from V and 4 bases from J, with 11 bases between. The CDR3 length is 13 residues. Per germline, CDR1 SEHNR and CDR2 FQNEAQ (reference sequence). CDR3 sequence: CASSGRDIETQYF. The DNA for the CDR3 is TGTGCCAGCAGCGGACGGGACATAGAGACCCAGTACTTC.

The rearrangement joins TRBV9 to TRBJ1-2; no definite D call. Germline V CDR1 and CDR2: SGDLS, YYNGEE. The CDR3 is made up of 15 amino acids. With 0 bases removed from V and 0 bases from J, the gap between germline ends came to 9 bases. CDR3 protein: CASSVGQRANYGYTF. In DNA form, the CDR3 reads TGTGCCAGCAGCGTAGGTCAGCGAGCTAACTATGGCTACACCTTC. The full variable domain, rest sourced from reference TRBV9 and TRBJ1-2, is DSGVTQTPKHLITATGQRVTLRCSPRSGDLSVYWYQQSLDQGLQFLIQYYNGEERAKGNILERFSAQQFPDLHSELNLSSLELGDSALYFCASSVGQRANYGYTFGSGTRLTVV.

The count of this clone is one. The chain combines TRBV7-2 with TRBJ2-2, with TRBD2 matching over 9 bases. V was pared by 5 bases and J by 7 bases, with 14 bases of the junction left unmatched. Germline V CDR1 and CDR2: SGHTA, FQGNSA. CDR3 length: 17 residues. CDR3 DNA sequence: TGTGCCAGCAGCCCCTCCCGCGGGAGGGCGGTAAACGGGGAGCTGTTTTTT. This codes for CASSPSRGRAVNGELFF. The full variable domain, completed using reference TRBV7-2 and TRBJ2-2, is GAGVSQSPSNKVTEKGKDVELRCDPISGHTALYWYRQSLGQGLEFLIYFQGNSAPDKSGLPSDRFSAERTGGSVSTLTIQRTQQEDSAVYLCASSPSRGRAVNGELFFGEGSRLTVL.

The chain joins TRBV7-3 to TRBJ2-7; 11 bases match TRBD2. V lost 2 bases to trimming and J lost 6 bases; unmatched junction nucleotides: 6. From germline, CDR1 is SGHTA and CDR2 FQGTGA. The CDR3 runs 15 residues. The CDR3 nucleotides read TGTGCCAGCAGCTTAGACGGTCTAGCGGGAGGCGAGCAGTACTTC. The encoded protein is CASSLDGLAGGEQYF.

The J gene is TRBJ1-5, the V gene TRBV6-1; possible D gene TRBD1, 5 bases. There are 16 residues in the CDR3. Trimming removed 0 bases at V and 0 bases at J, with 9 bases between. Germline V CDR1 and CDR2: MNHNS, SASEGT. The CDR3 bases are TGTGCCAGCAGTGAAGCGCAGGGCTATAGCAATCAGCCCCAGCATTTT. It codes for CASSEAQGYSNQPQHF.

The chain couples TRBV7-3 to TRBJ2-2; D call uncertain. The CDR3 totals 12 residues. The V gene's germline CDR1 is SGHTA and CDR2 FQGTGA. Trimming removed 4 bases at V and 4 bases at J, with 4 bases between. CDR3 region: CASSSSTGELFF. As DNA, the CDR3 is TGTGCCAGCAGCTCGAGCACCGGGGAGCTGTTTTTT.

This chain uses TRBV7-2 with TRBJ1-2; perhaps TRBD1 as D (6 bases). Germline loops: CDR1 SGHTA, CDR2 FQGNSA. V was trimmed by 5 bases and J by 4 bases, leaving 14 bases between them. This CDR3 has 14 amino acids. The CDR3: CASSVGQGFYGYTF. The CDR3 DNA follows: TGTGCCAGCAGCGTGGGGCAGGGGTTCTATGGCTACACCTTC.

This chain links TRBV5-1 with TRBJ2-3; D possibly corresponds to TRBD2 (6 bases). The CDR3 has 16 residues. Trimming removed 1 base from V and 3 bases from J, with 15 bases in between. Germline CDR1 and CDR2: SGHRS and YFSETQ. CDR3 in amino acids: CASSLLGGAVTDTQYF. The CDR3 DNA follows: TGCGCCAGCAGCTTGTTGGGCGGGGCGGTTACAGATACGCAGTATTTT.

J is TRBJ2-3 and V is TRBV6-5; the D is unclear. V was shortened by 0 bases and J by 6 bases, with 10 bases between the two germline ends. Per germline, CDR1 MNHEY and CDR2 SVGAGI. There are 14 residues in the CDR3. The CDR3, as DNA: TGTGCCAGCAGTTACTCGATGTATGCGGATACGCAGTATTTT. Translated, it gives CASSYSMYADTQYF.

This chain joins TRBV30 and TRBJ2-3; TRBD2 might be the D (6 bases). Germline CDR1 reads GTSNPN; CDR2 reads SVGIG (reference sequence). The CDR3 length is 14 residues. Trimming removed 3 bases from V and 2 bases from J, with 12 bases in between. CDR3 sequence reads: CAWSYQRATDTQYF. CDR3 nucleotide sequence: TGTGCCTGGAGCTATCAGCGGGCCACAGATACGCAGTATTTT.

This clone has more than one count but fewer than ten. The chain carries TRBV5-1 and TRBJ2-1; 7 nucleotides match TRBD2. The CDR3 length is 14 residues. J gave up 13 bases and V 5 bases, and 15 bases lay outside the gene matches. The germline V gene encodes CDR1 SGHRS and CDR2 YFSETQ. Here the CDR3 DNA reads TGCGCCAGCAGAGCGAGCGGGAACTTTCCCGGTCAGTTCTTC. Translated: CASRASGNFPGQFF. The full variable domain, rest sourced from reference TRBV5-1 and TRBJ2-1, is KAGVTQTPRYLIKTRGQQVTLSCSPISGHRSVSWYQQTPGQGLQFLFEYFSETQRNKGNFPGRFSGRQFSNSRSEMNVSTLELGDSALYLCASRASGNFPGQFFGPGTRLTVL.